Shown below are 31 T cell receptor beta chains from a single sample sequenced in a study of CD8+ T cells in alopecia areata. Sequencing used cDNA as its template, made by extracting RNA and reverse transcribing it. Sequenced by immunoSEQ multiplex PCR; TCRdb stores in-frame clones only, minus some. The repertoire holds 150,000 to 200,000 clones, with about 60% as singletons. The sequences come from CD4+ T cells sorted from blood, collected at week 0. The receptors come from a human donor with alopecia areata.

This clone is a singleton in its sample. The chain is built from TRBV5-6 and TRBJ1-6; a weak D match, TRBD1 (5 bases). CDR1 and CDR2 from the germline V gene are SGHDT and YYEEEE. This CDR3 is 15 amino acids long. With 4 bases removed from V and 9 bases from J, the gap between germline ends came to 17 bases. CDR3 sequence: CASSPWGSAGSPLHF. The CDR3 DNA follows: TGTGCCAGCAGCCCTTGGGGGTCGGCAGGTTCACCCCTCCACTTT.

The rearrangement joins TRBV29-1 to TRBJ2-5; D is possibly TRBD2 (5 bases). In germline, CDR1 is SQVTM, CDR2 ANQGSEA. Trimming pared 4 bases from V and 5 bases from J, leaving 14 bases between. CDR3 length: 13 residues. CDR3 sequence (DNA): TGCAGCGTTGGAGCGGTCCTCCTTGAGACCCAGTACTTC. Protein sequence: CSVGAVLLETQYF.

This clone was picked up a small number of times. This chain links TRBV9 with TRBJ1-6; the match to TRBD1 covers 9 bases. Germline V gives CDR1 SGDLS, CDR2 YYNGEE. J was trimmed by 10 bases and V by 1 base; bases with no gene match: 6. The CDR3 contains 15 residues. CDR3 DNA sequence: TGTGCCAGCAGCGTATCCGACAGGGGGGAATCACCCCTCCACTTT. Its protein is CASSVSDRGESPLHF.

The J gene is TRBJ1-1, the V gene TRBV10-3; the match to TRBD1 covers 7 bases. V lost 2 bases, J lost 0 bases, and 3 bases stayed unmatched. Germline V gene lookup returns CDR1 ENHRY and CDR2 SYGVKD. The CDR3 covers 15 residues. CDR3 bases: TGTGCCATCAGTGAGCAAGGGGGCCTGAACACTGAAGCTTTCTTT. This gives the protein CAISEQGGLNTEAFF.

The V call is TRBV29-1, the J call TRBJ2-5; D unclear. V was trimmed by 4 bases and J by 1 base, leaving 10 bases between them. The CDR3 consists of 13 residues. Germline V gives CDR1 SQVTM, CDR2 ANQGSEA. CDR3 amino acids: CSVGFAIQETQYF. CDR3 nucleotide sequence: TGCAGCGTTGGTTTCGCAATCCAAGAGACCCAGTACTTC.

The V gene is TRBV5-8, the J gene TRBJ1-5; a weak D match, TRBD1 (6 bases). The CDR3 runs to 15 residues. The germline CDR1 and CDR2 sequences are SGHTS and YDEGEE. V lost 6 bases and J 5 bases, leaving 18 bases between the germline ends. CDR3 DNA: TGTGCCAGCACCATGCAGGGGCGAGGGGATCAGCCCCAGCATTTT. Amino acids: CASTMQGRGDQPQHF.

This chain links TRBV5-1 with TRBJ1-2, with 7 positions matching TRBD1. Germline V gene lookup returns CDR1 SGHRS and CDR2 YFSETQ. This CDR3 spans 13 amino acids. Trimming at V came to 0 bases and at J to 7 bases, leaving 3 bases not matched to a gene. The CDR3 here is CASSLDRGFGYTF. The CDR3 DNA sequence: TGCGCCAGCAGCTTGGACAGGGGCTTTGGCTACACCTTC.

The CDR3 reads CASSEGGSPNQPQHF. CDR3 sequence (DNA): TGTGCCAGCAGCGAGGGGGGGAGTCCTAATCAGCCCCAGCATTTT. The chain has TRBV9 and TRBJ1-5, with D possibly being TRBD1 (6 bases). The V gene's germline CDR1 is SGDLS and CDR2 YYNGEE. This CDR3 has 15 residues. Trimming stripped 3 bases from V and 4 bases from J, with 14 bases between.

In the case of this clone: Different DNA sequences within this sample yield the same CDR3. The chain recombines TRBV29-1 with TRBJ1-1; D unresolved. The CDR3 has 13 residues. Germline V gene data show CDR1 as SQVTM and CDR2 as ANQGSEA. Between the trimmed V and J ends, which lost 4 bases and 0 bases, there was a span of 9 bases. The CDR3: CSVAGVMNTEAFF. The CDR3 DNA is TGCAGCGTTGCTGGTGTTATGAACACTGAAGCTTTCTTT.

The rearrangement joins TRBV28 to TRBJ1-1; D call uncertain. CDR1 and CDR2 (germline): MDHEN, SYDVKM. V lost 6 bases to trimming and J lost 1 base, with 12 bases between them. This CDR3 comprises 14 residues. The CDR3: CASRYPDANTEAFF. The CDR3 region has the DNA TGTGCCAGCAGATACCCGGACGCGAACACTGAAGCTTTCTTT.

This clone was observed a handful of times. The chain has TRBV6-5 and TRBJ2-2; 8 bases match TRBD2. After removal of 6 bases from V and 4 bases from J, the junction contained 7 bases not matched to a gene. This CDR3 spans 15 amino acids. The germline V gene encodes CDR1 MNHEY and CDR2 SVGAGI. CDR3 residues: CASSFGGAGTGELFF. CDR3 DNA: TGTGCCAGCAGCTTCGGGGGGGCCGGCACCGGGGAGCTGTTTTTT.

The chain has TRBV7-3 and TRBJ2-3; 11 positions agree with TRBD1. Germline V gene data show CDR1 as SGHTA and CDR2 as FQGTGA. After removal of 5 bases from V and 10 bases from J, the junction contained 2 bases not matched to a gene. The CDR3 is 12 residues long. CDR3: CASSVGQGAQYF. The CDR3 coding sequence is TGTGCCAGCAGCGTGGGACAGGGGGCGCAGTATTTT.

Only a few counts were recorded for this clone. V and J are TRBV29-1 and TRBJ1-5; 7 bases fit TRBD1. The CDR3 loop spans 14 amino acids. CDR1 SQVTM and CDR2 ANQGSEA come from the germline V gene. Trimming took 6 bases from V and 5 from J; bases not matched to a gene: 10. The CDR3 bases are TGCAGCGTCCGCCTGACAGGGACAGATCAGCCCCAGCATTTT. This codes for CSVRLTGTDQPQHF.

The rearrangement uses TRBV6-1 and TRBJ1-3; D might be TRBD1 (6 bases). This CDR3 comprises 15 residues. Trimming took off 7 bases at V and 5 bases at J, with 18 bases between the two ends. Germline assignment: CDR1 MNHNS and CDR2 SASEGT. CDR3 protein: CASIEPGGGRNTIYF. Here the CDR3 DNA reads TGTGCCAGCATAGAACCCGGGGGCGGTCGAAACACCATATATTTT.

V and J are TRBV5-6 and TRBJ2-7, with TRBD2 as a possible D gene (6 bases). Germline loops: CDR1 SGHDT, CDR2 YYEEEE. V gave up 0 bases and J gave up 2 bases, with 12 bases separating them. The CDR3 runs 15 residues. The CDR3 DNA sequence: TGTGCCAGCAGCTTGGCCAGACTAGTTACCTACGAGCAGTACTTC. Amino acids: CASSLARLVTYEQYF.

V is TRBV30 and J is TRBJ2-1; perhaps D is TRBD1 or TRBD2 (5 bases each). Germline CDR1 is GTSNPN and CDR2 is SVGIG (reference sequence). This CDR3 contains 13 residues. V shed 5 bases and J shed 12 bases, with 20 bases lying between them. The CDR3 loop reads CAWRRDPVAGQFF. CDR3 DNA: TGTGCCTGGCGCCGGGACCCAGTTGCGGGGCAGTTCTTC.

The chain recombines TRBV5-1 with TRBJ2-6; D is perhaps TRBD1 (6 bases). Trimming took 3 bases from V and 0 from J, leaving 7 bases between them. This CDR3 has 15 residues. Per germline, CDR1 SGHRS and CDR2 YFSETQ. CDR3 region: CASSWGPSGANVLTF. The CDR3 bases are TGCGCCAGCAGCTGGGGGCCCTCTGGGGCCAACGTCCTGACTTTC.

V gene TRBV6-5 combines with J gene TRBJ2-5; no firm D call. Germline CDR1 reads MNHEY; CDR2 reads SVGAGI. This CDR3 comprises 14 residues. V lost 2 bases, J lost 3 bases, and 10 bases lay in between. CDR3 coding DNA: TGTGCCAGCAGTTACACGGGTTGGGAAGAGACCCAGTACTTC. It codes for CASSYTGWEETQYF.

On this clone itself: A read error may account for a junction end that differs from germline. V is TRBV5-1 and J is TRBJ1-1; perhaps TRBD1 as D (6 bases). Germline V gene sequence: CDR1 SGHRS, CDR2 YFSETQ. CDR3 length equals 15 residues. This chain's CDR3 is CASSLVAGANAEAFF. The CDR3 coding sequence is TGCGCCAGCAGCTTGGTGGCAGGGGCGAACGCTGAAGCTTTCTTT.

This clone is large (0.1 to 1%) by share. The V gene is TRBV7-8, the J gene TRBJ2-7; 10 positions agree with TRBD1. Germline-derived CDR1 and CDR2 are SGHVS and FQNEAQ. V shed 5 bases, J shed 4 bases, and the junction held 8 bases outside the gene matches. This CDR3 contains 15 residues. The CDR3 loop reads CASSTAGQGIYEQYF. The CDR3 region has the DNA TGTGCCAGCAGCACCGCGGGACAGGGGATTTACGAGCAGTACTTC.

The chain couples TRBV30 to TRBJ1-5, with TRBD1 as a possible D gene (5 bases). The V gene lost 1 base and the J gene lost 0 bases, with 10 bases spanning the gap. This CDR3 has 15 amino acids. Germline assignment: CDR1 GTSNPN and CDR2 SVGIG (reference sequence). The CDR3, as DNA: TGTGCCTGGAGTGGGGGGGTGCATAGCAATCAGCCCCAGCATTTT. Amino acids: CAWSGGVHSNQPQHF.

The rearrangement uses TRBV6-6 and TRBJ1-6, with TRBD1 matching 7 bases. The germline V gene has CDR1 MNHNY and CDR2 SVGAGI (reference sequence). The CDR3 is 15 residues long. The trim removed 7 bases at V and 4 bases at J, leaving 7 bases unmatched. The CDR3 protein is CASKTQGEYNSPLHF. The CDR3 DNA is TGTGCCAGCAAGACCCAGGGGGAGTATAATTCACCCCTCCACTTT.

This clone was seen more than once but under ten times. This rearrangement joins TRBV4-1 to TRBJ2-3; TRBD2 matches 13 bases. This CDR3 comprises 18 residues. Germline trimming cut 1 base from V and 0 bases from J; bases unmatched to any gene: 4. Germline CDR1 and CDR2: MGHRA and YSYEKL. CDR3 residues: CASSQGLAGGTSTDTQYF. CDR3 in DNA: TGCGCCAGCAGCCAAGGACTAGCGGGGGGAACTAGCACAGATACGCAGTATTTT.

This clone has only one observation. The rearrangement links TRBV29-1 to TRBJ2-3; 7 nucleotides agree with TRBD1. The germline V gene encodes CDR1 SQVTM and CDR2 ANQGSEA. The CDR3 consists of 13 residues. The J segment lost 4 bases and the V segment lost 6 bases, leaving 7 bases of the junction unmatched. The CDR3 loop reads CSVARGRADTQYF. CDR3 bases: TGCAGCGTGGCGAGGGGGCGGGCAGATACGCAGTATTTT.

A few counts support this clone. The V gene is TRBV29-1, the J gene TRBJ2-5; no reliable D call. The V gene lost 8 bases and the J gene lost 5 bases, with 12 bases spanning the gap. CDR3 length: 11 residues. Germline CDR1 reads SQVTM; CDR2 reads ANQGSEA. The chain's CDR3 is CSLTWGETQYF. CDR3 DNA sequence: TGCAGCCTAACCTGGGGTGAGACCCAGTACTTC.

The chain links TRBV2 to TRBJ1-1, with unresolved D. The CDR3 extends over 13 amino acids. V was pared by 4 bases and J by 4 bases, with 10 bases between. The V gene's germline CDR1 is SNHLY and CDR2 FYNNEI. The CDR3 sequence is CASSVDLGTEAFF. The CDR3 nucleotides are TGTGCCAGCAGTGTAGACTTGGGCACTGAAGCTTTCTTT.

The chain is built from TRBV30 and TRBJ2-5; 7 bases are shared with TRBD2. The J call is uncertain, as TRBJ2-7 better fits the DNA end. From germline, CDR1 is GTSNPN and CDR2 SVGIG (reference sequence). The CDR3 runs to 13 residues. This CDR3 reads CAWKRAGPYEQYF. CDR3 nucleotides: TGTGCCTGGAAGAGAGCGGGGCCCTACGAGCAGTACTTC.

The chain uses TRBV6-6 and TRBJ2-1; 7 nucleotides align to TRBD1. V shed 6 bases and J 5 bases; nucleotides not matched to a gene: 7. CDR1 is MNHNY, CDR2 SVGAGI, per germline (reference sequence). This CDR3 comprises 14 residues. CDR3 loop: CASRSTTGDNEQFF. CDR3 nucleotide sequence: TGTGCCAGCAGGTCCACTACAGGGGACAATGAGCAGTTCTTC.

The chain couples TRBV6-5 to TRBJ2-1; 7 nucleotides line up with TRBD2. The CDR3 is 15 residues long. Germline CDR1 reads MNHEY; CDR2 reads SVGAGI. Losses at the gene ends were 3 bases for V and 4 bases for J; bases not matched to a gene: 6. CDR3 in DNA: TGTGCCAGCAGTTATGGCCTAGCGGAGTACAATGAGCAGTTCTTC. It encodes CASSYGLAEYNEQFF.

The genes are TRBV4-1 and TRBJ1-2; TRBD1 matches 8 bases. The length of the CDR3 is 15 residues. The J segment lost 8 bases and the V segment lost 4 bases, leaving 12 bases of the junction unmatched. Germline V gene data show CDR1 as MGHRA and CDR2 as YSYEKL. CDR3 sequence reads: CASSRGQVNYGGYTF. CDR3 DNA: TGCGCCAGCAGCCGGGGACAGGTCAACTACGGGGGCTACACCTTC.

This clone was seen just once. V gene TRBV2 combines with J gene TRBJ1-5; 10 nucleotides line up with TRBD1. The V and J ends lost 9 bases and 4 bases, in that order; junction bases with no gene match: 15. CDR3 length equals 17 residues. CDR1 is SNHLY, CDR2 FYNNEI, per germline. CDR3 in amino acids: CARRYRRDRGPNQPQHF. The CDR3 DNA reads TGTGCCAGGAGATACCGGAGGGACAGGGGCCCTAATCAGCCCCAGCATTTT. The full variable domain, rest sourced from reference TRBV2 and TRBJ1-5, is EPEVTQTPSHQVTQMGQEVILRCVPISNHLYFYWYRQILGQKVEFLVSFYNNEISEKSEIFDDQFSVERPDGSNFTLKIRSTKLEDSAMYFCARRYRRDRGPNQPQHFGDGTRLSIL.